The rows below give T cell receptor beta chains drawn from one sample of a study of cytomegalovirus exposure and HLA in healthy donors. Measured with immunoSEQ multiplex PCR; TCRdb has only the in-frame clones, and not every one. The sample holds 200,000 to 250,000 clones, over 65% seen once. Sequenced material: PBMCs. Receptors were obtained from a human donor in good health. Each CDR3 is given with its conserved first and last residue. The D gene is left open where the match is weak. Some rows have no size entry. The others give once, few or many, or a class for an expanded clone.

size: .; D: .; V: TRBV12-2; J: TRBJ2-7; CDR3: CASRPSTSGRCEQYF; DNA: TGTGCAAGTCGCCCGTCGACTAGCGGGAGATGCGAGCAGTACTTC
size: .; D: TRBD2; V: TRBV5-1; J: TRBJ2-7; CDR3: CASSVLAGAISYEQYF; DNA: TGCGCCAGCAGCGTACTAGCGGGCGCAATATCCTACGAGCAGTACTTC
size: .; D: .; V: TRBV5-6; J: TRBJ1-1; CDR3: CASSSGQTEAFF; DNA: TGTGCCAGCAGCTCTGGACAGACTGAAGCTTTCTTT
size: .; D: TRBD1; V: TRBV27; J: TRBJ2-7; CDR3: CASSGQGYHEQYF; DNA: TGTGCCAGCAGCGGACAGGGCTACCACGAGCAGTACTTC
size: .; D: TRBD2; V: TRBV7-9; J: TRBJ2-1; CDR3: CASSLVGGVGLAGGHEQFF; DNA: TGTGCCAGCAGCTTAGTAGGGGGAGTGGGACTAGCGGGAGGCCATGAGCAGTTCTTC
size: .; D: .; V: TRBV18; J: TRBJ2-7; CDR3: CASASVRSYEQYF; DNA: TGTGCCAGTGCTAGCGTCAGATCCTACGAGCAGTACTTC
size: .; D: .; V: TRBV28; J: TRBJ1-1; CDR3: CASSLGQLSNTEAFF; DNA: TGTGCCAGCAGTTTAGGACAGCTATCGAACACTGAAGCTTTCTTT
size: .; D: TRBD2; V: TRBV19; J: TRBJ2-1; CDR3: CASIPEAGGPVNEQFF; DNA: TGTGCCAGTATCCCCGAAGCGGGAGGGCCGGTTAATGAGCAGTTCTTC
size: .; D: .; V: TRBV5-1; J: TRBJ2-5; CDR3: CASSLGTGREETQYF; DNA: TGCGCCAGCAGCTTGGGGACAGGGAGGGAAGAGACCCAGTACTTC
size: few; D: TRBD1; V: TRBV27; J: TRBJ1-5; CDR3: CASSLSGTGRQPQHF; DNA: TGTGCCAGCAGTTTATCCGGGACAGGGAGACAGCCCCAGCATTTT
size: .; D: TRBD1; V: TRBV28; J: TRBJ1-2; CDR3: CASRGGDRLYGYTF; DNA: TGTGCCAGCAGAGGTGGGGACAGACTCTATGGCTACACCTTC
size: few; D: TRBD2; V: TRBV28; J: TRBJ2-5; CDR3: CASSSQLAGIETQYF; DNA: TGTGCCAGCAGTTCCCAACTAGCGGGAATTGAGACCCAGTACTTC
size: .; D: TRBD2; V: TRBV7-2; J: TRBJ2-7; CDR3: CASSPGLGGLGYEQYF; DNA: TGTGCCAGCAGCCCGGGACTAGGGGGACTAGGCTACGAGCAGTACTTC
size: .; D: TRBD2; V: TRBV19; J: TRBJ2-1; CDR3: CASTSRLAGSYNEQFF; DNA: TGTGCCAGTACCTCAAGACTAGCGGGGAGCTACAATGAGCAGTTCTTC
size: .; D: TRBD1; V: TRBV5-1; J: TRBJ2-1; CDR3: CASRPGTGGYNEQFF; DNA: TGCGCCAGCAGGCCCGGGACAGGGGGCTACAATGAGCAGTTCTTC
size: .; D: TRBD1; V: TRBV28; J: TRBJ2-7; CDR3: CASSFQTGTTTEQYF; DNA: TGTGCCAGCAGTTTTCAGACAGGGACGACTACCGAGCAGTACTTC
size: few; D: .; V: TRBV5-1; J: TRBJ2-2; CDR3: CASSLRGSINTGELFF; DNA: TGCGCCAGCAGCCTCCGGGGGAGCATTAACACCGGGGAGCTGTTTTTT